This entry describes one T cell receptor (beta chain). Its matching antigen is unknown. The source of the sample is a study of cytomegalovirus exposure and HLA in healthy donors. The CDR3 loop spans 12 amino acids. The germline CDR1 and CDR2 sequences are SGHVS and FNYEAQ. With 5 bases removed from V and 8 bases from J, the gap between germline ends came to 12 bases. PCR used 60 Vbeta primers and 13 Jbeta primers. Measured with immunoSEQ multiplex PCR; TCRdb has only the in-frame clones, and not every one. The sample has fewer than 70,000 clones, 73% seen once. The donors (healthy individuals) were bone marrow donors. Findings and caveats of the study: Prior analysis indicated that the majority of TCR beta V segments exhibited productivity approximately 87% or approximately 30% of the time.

The rearrangement joins TRBV7-6 to TRBJ1-1, with D tentatively TRBD1 (6 bases). This sequence was found in a man aged 50 to 60 in good health and CMV-seronegative. The sample comprised PBMCs. The CDR3 nucleotides read TGTGCCAGCAGCCATAAGCAGGGGGAAGCTTTCTTT. Translation: CASSHKQGEAFF.